A single sample is the source of the 8 T cell receptor beta chains below, sequenced in a study of metastatic and nonmetastatic thyroid tumors. MiXCR reprocessed the PCR reads for TCRdb. The sample contains 14,000 or so clones, about 29% of which appear only once. No treatment of any kind had been given to any patient before thyroid surgery. The sample consisted of blood. The receptor source for this set is a female donor with papillary thyroid cancer or a benign thyroid nodule (not recorded which). Some clones in this sample may be carry-over from other donors' samples.

This clone has a handful of counts. The chain employs TRBV6-1 and TRBJ1-2; no clear D. V was clipped by 6 bases and J by 7 bases, with 9 bases between them. The CDR3 contains 11 residues. Germline V CDR1 and CDR2: MNHNS, SASEGT. CDR3: CASSTGGGYTF. The CDR3 nucleotides are TGTGCCAGCAGCACGGGTGGTGGCTACACCTTC.

The V and J genes are TRBV20-1 and TRBJ1-5; tentative D call: TRBD1 (6 bases). The V gene lost 1 base and the J gene lost 0 bases, with 22 bases spanning the gap. CDR3 length: 19 amino acids. The germline gives CDR1 DFQATT, CDR2 SNEGSKA (reference sequence). The CDR3 DNA reads as TGCAGTGCTAGAGGCACGACAGGAAAACTCCTCGATAGCAATCAGCCCCAGCATTTT. Translation: CSARGTTGKLLDSNQPQHF.

By frequency in the sample, this clone is medium-sized. The V gene is TRBV12-3 or TRBV12-4, the J gene TRBJ2-7; D perhaps matches TRBD1 (6 bases). The CDR3 has 11 amino acids. Trimming took off 5 bases at V and 10 bases at J, with 12 bases between the two ends. As DNA, the CDR3 is TGTGCCAGCAGTAACCGACAGGATCAGTACTTC. Translating it yields CASSNRQDQYF.

Comments on this clone: The germline gene is not matched at one end of the junction; a read error may be the cause. The rearrangement uses TRBV27 and TRBJ2-7, with D unresolved. CDR3 length: 14 amino acids. CDR1 and CDR2 (germline): MNHEY, SMNVEV (reference sequence). CDR3 region: CASSPSDPSNEQYF. In DNA form, the CDR3 reads TGTGCCAGCAGTCCAAGCGATCCCTCCAACGAGCAGTACTTC.

This clone occurred many times. This chain connects TRBV3-1 to TRBJ2-3; D perhaps matches TRBD2 (5 bases). V was shortened by 3 bases and J by 0 bases, with 7 bases between the two germline ends. The CDR3 is made up of 14 amino acids. Germline CDR1 reads LGHDT; CDR2 reads YNNKEL (reference sequence). The CDR3 nucleotides read TGTGCCAGCAGCCAGGGAGCGAGCACAGATACGCAGTATTTT. Translating it yields CASSQGASTDTQYF.

The chain combines TRBV12-3 or TRBV12-4 with TRBJ2-3; 8 bases fit TRBD1. The CDR3 runs to 15 residues. J was trimmed by 3 bases and V by 3 bases; bases with no gene match: 5. This CDR3 reads CASSFSTGGTDTQYF. CDR3 DNA sequence: TGTGCCAGCAGTTTTTCAACAGGGGGTACAGATACGCAGTATTTT.

This clone is labeled as medium-sized. This chain joins TRBV6-1 and TRBJ1-1, with 7 bases identical to TRBD1. The CDR3 has 15 residues. CDR1 MNHNS and CDR2 SASEGT come from the germline V gene. Trimming cost V 5 bases and J 2 bases; bases outside gene matches: 8. CDR3 sequence reads: CASSRHRGTNTEAFF. The CDR3 DNA reads as TGTGCCAGCAGTCGACACAGGGGCACTAACACTGAAGCTTTCTTT.

By share, this clone counts as medium-sized. The chain combines TRBV11-3 with TRBJ1-1; 9 bases are a match to TRBD1. After removal of 5 bases from V and 7 bases from J, the junction contained 14 bases not matched to a gene. Germline loops: CDR1 SGHNT, CDR2 YENEEA. This CDR3 comprises 16 residues. The CDR3 spells CASSLTTLQGAREAFF. DNA of the CDR3: TGTGCCAGCAGCCTTACCACTTTACAGGGGGCGCGTGAAGCTTTCTTT.